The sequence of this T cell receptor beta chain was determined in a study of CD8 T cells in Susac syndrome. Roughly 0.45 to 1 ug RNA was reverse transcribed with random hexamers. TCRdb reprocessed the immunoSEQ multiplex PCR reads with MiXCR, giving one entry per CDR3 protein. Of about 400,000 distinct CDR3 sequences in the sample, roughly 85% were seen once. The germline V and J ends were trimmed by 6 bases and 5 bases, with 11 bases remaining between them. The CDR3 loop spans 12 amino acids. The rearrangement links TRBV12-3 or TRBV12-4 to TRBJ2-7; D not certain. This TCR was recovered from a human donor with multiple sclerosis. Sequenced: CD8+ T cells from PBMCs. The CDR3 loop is CASSYTWNEQYF. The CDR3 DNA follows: TGTGCCAGCAGCTATACTTGGAACGAGCAGTACTTC.